Following are 12 T cell receptor beta chains from one sample sequenced in a study of blood T cells in healthy people across ages. Together with a sample-barcoded 5' primer, a J-beta primer mix was included in a second PCR lasting about 6 to 11 cycles. TCRdb itself ran the 5' RACE reads through MiXCR, one entry per CDR3 protein. Found here are some 760,000 distinct CDR3 sequences, roughly 25% of them singletons; the top ten hold approximately 4%. In addition, the sample was reused for a study of T cells of mothers and their children.

Sequencing was carried out using blood. The receptors here all came from a boy aged 5-17 years in good health.

This clonotype has just a few counts. The chain is built from TRBV6-1 and TRBJ2-6, with a tentative D call TRBD2 (6 bases). The CDR3 totals 15 residues. V was cut by 3 bases and J by 0 bases, with 6 bases left in between. The germline gives CDR1 MNHNS, CDR2 SASEGT. The CDR3 spells CASSEGGSGANVLTF. The CDR3 DNA reads TGTGCCAGCAGTGAGGGGGGCTCTGGGGCCAACGTCCTGACTTTC.

Here the CDR3 reads CSARGGGPDVVLTGELFF. CDR3 DNA sequence: TGCAGTGCTAGAGGGGGGGGGCCAGACGTTGTTCTGACCGGGGAGCTGTTTTTT. The chain employs TRBV20-1 and TRBJ2-2; D perhaps matches TRBD2 (7 bases). The CDR3 length is 18 residues. Trimming took off 1 base at V and 5 bases at J, with 23 bases between the two ends. Germline-derived CDR1 and CDR2 are DFQATT and SNEGSKA (reference sequence).

This clonotype was detected once. J is TRBJ2-1 and V is TRBV20-1; possibly TRBD2 for D (6 bases). Germline CDR1 DFQATT, CDR2 SNEGSKA (reference sequence). V lost 6 bases and J 10 bases, leaving 25 bases between the germline ends. This CDR3 is 15 amino acids long. This CDR3 is CSALLPSAASEEQFF. CDR3 in DNA: TGCAGTGCCCTCCTGCCTAGCGCTGCCTCCGAAGAGCAGTTCTTC.

In this sample, this clonotype turned up many times. The J gene is TRBJ2-1, the V gene TRBV15; D not resolved. The CDR3 spans 15 residues. V was clipped by 1 base and J by 0 bases, with 7 bases between them. Germline lookup yields CDR1 LNHNV and CDR2 YYDKDF (reference sequence). CDR3 residues: CATSRADSSYNEQFF. In DNA, the CDR3 is TGTGCCACCAGCAGAGCTGATAGCTCCTACAATGAGCAGTTCTTC.

There are a few counts of this clonotype. The J gene is TRBJ2-5, the V gene TRBV12-3 or TRBV12-4, with 10 bases identical to TRBD2. The J call may be incorrect, as the DNA end agrees better with TRBJ2-7. The CDR3 has 14 amino acids. The CDR3, as DNA: TGTGCCAGCAGACTAGCGGGGAGCCTGTACGAGCAGTACTTC. This sequence encodes CASRLAGSLYEQYF.

This chain uses TRBV20-1 with TRBJ2-5; 10 bases match TRBD2. The CDR3 contains 19 residues. Trimming cost V 2 bases and J 1 base; bases outside gene matches: 16. The germline V gene has CDR1 DFQATT and CDR2 SNEGSKA (reference sequence). The CDR3 spells CSARSPGLARVEVQETQYF. For the CDR3, the DNA is TGCAGTGCTAGAAGCCCGGGACTAGCGAGGGTGGAGGTCCAAGAGACCCAGTACTTC.

The V gene is TRBV6-2 or TRBV6-3, the J gene TRBJ2-3; 13 bases are a match to TRBD2. Germline lookup yields CDR1 MNHEY and CDR2 SVGEGT. The junction had 14 bases not matched to a gene; V was cut back by 6 bases and J by 5 bases. This CDR3 contains 18 residues. Here the CDR3 reads CASRSAPTSGRARDTQYF. The DNA for the CDR3 is TGTGCCAGCAGATCGGCCCCCACTAGCGGGAGGGCCAGAGATACGCAGTATTTT.

In DNA form, the CDR3 reads TGTGCCAGCAGTCCCCACTCCGGGGCCAGTTATAATTCACCCCTCCACTTT. It translates to CASSPHSGASYNSPLHF. This chain links TRBV28 with TRBJ1-6, with D perhaps matching TRBD1 (5 bases). Germline V gene data show CDR1 as MDHEN and CDR2 as SYDVKM. V lost 5 bases and J 4 bases, leaving 18 bases between the germline ends. The CDR3 contains 17 residues. Based on the CDR3 plus reference TRBV28 and TRBJ1-6, the full variable domain is DVKVTQSSRYLVKRTGEKVFLECVQDMDHENMFWYRQDPGLGLRLIYFSYDVKMKEKGDIPEGYSVSREKKERFSLILESASTNQTSMYLCASSPHSGASYNSPLHFGNGTRLTVT.

The V gene is TRBV29-1, the J gene TRBJ2-1, with 7 nucleotides matching TRBD2. The end of the DNA fits TRBJ2-5 better, so the J call may be wrong. The length of the CDR3 is 14 residues. Germline lookup yields CDR1 SQVTM and CDR2 ANQGSEA. CDR3: CSVEERDRGETQYF. CDR3 bases: TGCAGCGTTGAGGAGCGGGACCGCGGGGAGACCCAGTACTTC.

This chain uses TRBV21-1 with TRBJ2-1; the tabulated D call, TRBD2, remains unverified against the DNA. With the DNA end fitting TRBJ2-5 better, the J assignment may be wrong. TRBV21-1 is recorded as a pseudogene. CDR3 size: 13 residues. The CDR3 loop reads CASSPTSIETQYF. The CDR3 DNA sequence: TGTGCCAGCAGCCCGACTAGCATCGAGACCCAGTACTTC.

The gene calls are TRBV4-1 and TRBJ2-7; the D gene is possibly TRBD1 (6 bases). Trimming took off 0 bases at V and 3 bases at J, with 12 bases between the two ends. Germline loops: CDR1 MGHRA, CDR2 YSYEKL. The CDR3 sequence is 15 residues long. The CDR3 DNA sequence: TGCGCCAGCAGCCAAGATCCCAGGGGAAGCTACGAGCAGTACTTC. Amino acid sequence: CASSQDPRGSYEQYF.

The sample holds one count of this clonotype. The rearrangement links TRBV7-9 to TRBJ2-3; D is undetermined. Germline loops: CDR1 SEHNR, CDR2 FQNEAQ (reference sequence). With 5 bases removed from V and 11 bases from J, the gap between germline ends came to 11 bases. This CDR3 has 11 residues. CDR3 amino acids: CASSLYWGQYF. CDR3 nucleotides: TGTGCCAGCAGCCTCTATTGGGGGCAGTATTTT.